This T cell receptor beta chain was sequenced for a study of T cell responses to AZD1222 COVID-19 vaccine. General observations from the study: With two AZD1222 doses given, Spike-specific TCR breadth and depth both rose. Spike regions recognized by vaccine-associated CD4 TCRs spanned the protein, led by 160-218 and 743-854. Females made up more of the donors, who were largely white British, and clonal diversity may have come out too low.

In the case of this clone: The antigen remains undetermined.

Repertoires were generated with immunoSEQ multiplex PCR, while TCRdb's copy carries only in-frame clones and drops some. Of about 130,000 clones listed, roughly 88% are singletons. Second-dose recipients at about 4 or about 12 weeks were treated as one pooled group. Germline loops: CDR1 SNHLY, CDR2 FYNNEI. With 8 bases removed from V and 1 base from J, the gap between germline ends came to 11 bases. The CDR3 length is 13 residues. The receptor comes from an adult who received the AZD1222 COVID-19 vaccine. The chain has TRBV2 and TRBJ1-1; D is undetermined. The sample in question was peripheral blood, obtained 28 days after the second AZD1222 dose. The DNA for the CDR3 is TGTGCCAGCGTACTAAGGGAGAACACTGAAGCTTTCTTT. Protein sequence: CASVLRENTEAFF.